This passage covers 30 T cell receptor beta chains from one sample sequenced in a study of glioma-infiltrating T cells after dendritic cell vaccination. Libraries were prepared by immunoSEQ multiplex PCR; TCRdb keeps only in-frame clonotypes and omits some of them. This sample has more than 95,000 clones, with 81% found just once. Sequences were derived from blood, sampled before dendritic cell vaccination. These receptors all stem from a human donor with glioblastoma.

The genes are TRBV7-9 and TRBJ1-3; weak D call: TRBD1 (6 bases). The CDR3 is 14 amino acids. Looked up from germline, CDR1 is SEHNR and CDR2 is FQNEAQ (reference sequence). Trimming pared 7 bases from V and 4 bases from J, leaving 14 bases between. This chain's CDR3 is CASTLTGRGNTIYF. For the CDR3, the DNA is TGTGCCAGCACCCTGACAGGTAGAGGAAACACCATATATTTT.

Details on this clone: This sample includes further DNA sequences coding for the same CDR3. This chain uses TRBV6-1 with TRBJ2-7; D might be TRBD1 (7 bases). The CDR3 sequence is 13 residues long. The germline V and J ends were trimmed by 8 bases and 6 bases, with 17 bases remaining between them. The germline CDR1 and CDR2 sequences are MNHNS and SASEGT. The CDR3 region has the DNA TGTGCCAGCGGAGGGGGCAACTTGGGCGAGCAGTACTTC. Its translation: CASGGGNLGEQYF.

The rearrangement links TRBV19 to TRBJ1-1, with TRBD1 identical over 7 bases. The V and J ends lost 7 bases and 0 bases, in that order; junction bases with no gene match: 23. Germline CDR1 LNHDA, CDR2 SQIVND (reference sequence). This CDR3 region has 20 residues. The CDR3 is CASTIGQWARGHLLNTEAFF. The CDR3 DNA sequence: TGTGCCAGTACCATAGGACAATGGGCGAGGGGGCACCTTCTGAACACTGAAGCTTTCTTT.

Only a few counts were recorded for this clone. CDR3 sequence reads: CASSYRTSLGIYGYTF. The CDR3 DNA reads as TGTGCCAGCAGCTATAGGACATCGCTAGGGATATATGGCTACACCTTC. V is TRBV5-6 and J is TRBJ1-2; a possible D gene is TRBD1 (5 bases). Trimming took off 3 bases at V and 5 bases at J, with 20 bases between the two ends. The germline V gene encodes CDR1 SGHDT and CDR2 YYEEEE. The CDR3 has 16 amino acids.

This clone was counted between two and nine times. The chain has TRBV7-9 and TRBJ2-7; TRBD1 matches 10 bases. V shed 3 bases and J 7 bases; nucleotides not matched to a gene: 6. The germline CDR1 and CDR2 sequences are SEHNR and FQNEAQ (reference sequence). This CDR3 comprises 14 residues. In DNA form, the CDR3 reads TGTGCCAGCAGCTTCGGACAGGGGGGTGGGGAGCAGTACTTC. Its translation: CASSFGQGGGEQYF. The entire variable domain, with the rest obtained from reference TRBV7-9 and TRBJ2-7, is as follows: DTGVSQNPRHKITKRGQNVTFRCDPISEHNRLYWYRQTLGQGPEFLTYFQNEAQLEKSRLLSDRFSAERPKGSFSTLEIQRTEQGDSAMYLCASSFGQGGGEQYFGPGTRLTVT.

The gene calls are TRBV11-2 and TRBJ2-2, with D uncertain. Per the germline V gene, CDR1 is SGHAT and CDR2 is FQNNGV. With 6 bases removed from V and 0 bases from J, the gap between germline ends came to 11 bases. The CDR3 has 15 amino acids. The CDR3 DNA reads TGTGCCAGCAGTATAGAGGCGGCGAACACCGGGGAGCTGTTTTTT. Its translation: CASSIEAANTGELFF.

There are a few counts of this clone. CDR3 DNA: TGCGCCAGCAGCTCTGACAGGGTTGGGGAGCAGTACTTC. Amino acid sequence: CASSSDRVGEQYF. The rearrangement links TRBV5-1 to TRBJ2-7; 7 nucleotides agree with TRBD1. The CDR3 totals 13 residues. Losses at the gene ends were 3 bases for V and 7 bases for J; bases not matched to a gene: 7. Germline CDR1 and CDR2: SGHRS and YFSETQ. Variable domain in full (rest from reference TRBV5-1 and TRBJ2-7): KAGVTQTPRYLIKTRGQQVTLSCSPISGHRSVSWYQQTPGQGLQFLFEYFSETQRNKGNFPGRFSGRQFSNSRSEMNVSTLELGDSALYLCASSSDRVGEQYFGPGTRLTVT.

V is TRBV11-2 and J is TRBJ2-3; D not certain. Trimming shortened V by 2 bases and J by 4 bases, and 13 bases separated the two germline ends. CDR1 is SGHAT and CDR2 is FQNNGV in the germline V gene. The CDR3 extends over 15 amino acids. This CDR3 is CASSLSLLESDTQYF. The CDR3 DNA is TGTGCCAGCAGCTTATCTCTCTTGGAGTCAGATACGCAGTATTTT.

This clone showed up just a few times. In DNA, the CDR3 is TGCGCCAGCAGCCAAGTGGGGAGGCCCGATACGCAGTATTTT. It codes for CASSQVGRPDTQYF. This chain joins TRBV4-3 and TRBJ2-3; possible D gene TRBD2, 6 bases. The V gene lost 1 base and the J gene lost 6 bases, with 11 bases spanning the gap. This CDR3 region has 14 residues. Per germline, CDR1 LGHNA and CDR2 YSLEER.

V and J are TRBV5-5 and TRBJ2-7; 7 bases fit TRBD1. Trimming cost V 1 base and J 4 bases; bases outside gene matches: 5. CDR1 is SGHKS, CDR2 YYEKEE, per germline (reference sequence). The CDR3 length is 14 residues. The CDR3 DNA reads TGTGCCAGCAGCTTGACCGGGACAGTTTACGAGCAGTACTTC. Translated, it gives CASSLTGTVYEQYF.

The V call is TRBV19, the J call TRBJ1-5; the D gene is possibly TRBD1 (5 bases). Deletions cut 7 bases from V and 1 base from J, with 11 bases between. CDR1 and CDR2 (germline): LNHDA, SQIVND (reference sequence). CDR3 size: 14 residues. DNA of the CDR3: TGTGCCAGTACGCCGGGGGACAGCAATCAGCCCCAGCATTTT. Its translation: CASTPGDSNQPQHF.

The chain couples TRBV5-1 to TRBJ1-2, with 10 positions matching TRBD1. The V gene end was trimmed by 4 bases and the J gene end by 8 bases; junction bases not matched to a gene: 5. Germline V lookup: CDR1 SGHRS, CDR2 YFSETQ. The CDR3 is made up of 13 amino acids. CDR3 sequence (DNA): TGCGCCAGCAGCCCCGGGACAGGGGACGGCTACACCTTC. As protein: CASSPGTGDGYTF.

Only a few counts were recorded for this clone. The V gene is TRBV21-1, the J gene TRBJ1-2. TRBV21-1 is tagged as a pseudogene. CDR3 length equals 14 residues. CDR3 coding DNA: TGTGCCAGCAGCAAAGTGGGGGGATCCTATGGCTACACCTTC. Protein: CASSKVGGSYGYTF.

This chain joins TRBV25-1 and TRBJ1-1; 10 nucleotides line up with TRBD1. The V segment lost 7 bases and the J segment 4 bases; nucleotides outside the gene matches: 9. Germline V lookup: CDR1 MGHDK, CDR2 SYGVNS. CDR3 length: 15 amino acids. This chain's CDR3 is CASTSLDRGGTEAFF. The CDR3 DNA follows: TGTGCCAGCACCTCCTTGGACAGGGGGGGCACTGAAGCTTTCTTT.

This sequence joins TRBV5-4 and TRBJ2-1, with 8 positions matching TRBD2. The CDR3 consists of 15 residues. V shed 4 bases, J shed 0 bases, and the junction held 3 bases outside the gene matches. CDR1 is SGHNT, CDR2 YYREEE, per germline (reference sequence). DNA of the CDR3: TGTGCCAGCAGCATCGGGGGGGCCTCCTACAATGAGCAGTTCTTC. Residues: CASSIGGASYNEQFF.

The chain is built from TRBV5-4 and TRBJ1-1; TRBD1 aligns across 7 bases. This CDR3 contains 16 residues. J lost 6 bases, V lost 6 bases, and 17 bases had no gene match. The germline V gene has CDR1 SGHNT and CDR2 YYREEE (reference sequence). The chain's CDR3 is CASNKAGGLNPAEAFF. DNA of the CDR3: TGTGCCAGCAACAAAGCAGGGGGACTCAATCCGGCTGAAGCTTTCTTT. Full variable domain (missing parts from reference TRBV5-4 and TRBJ1-1): ETGVTQSPTHLIKTRGQQVTLRCSSQSGHNTVSWYQQALGQGPQFIFQYYREEENGRGNFPPRFSGLQFPNYSSELNVNALELDDSALYLCASNKAGGLNPAEAFFGQGTRLTVV.

This clone was found once. The V call is TRBV7-9, the J call TRBJ2-3; TRBD2 matches 11 bases. There are 14 residues in the CDR3. With V trimmed by 3 bases and J by 6 bases, 2 bases remained unmatched. Germline loops: CDR1 SEHNR, CDR2 FQNEAQ (reference sequence). The CDR3 loop is CASSFTSGGDTQYF. The CDR3 DNA reads as TGTGCCAGCAGCTTCACTAGCGGGGGTGATACGCAGTATTTT.

This chain connects TRBV5-1 to TRBJ1-2; no reliable D call. Germline loops: CDR1 SGHRS, CDR2 YFSETQ. This CDR3 comprises 12 residues. V lost 0 bases and J 8 bases, leaving 8 bases between the germline ends. CDR3 DNA sequence: TGCGCCAGCAGCTTGGATGGGAGAGGCTACACCTTC. Protein product: CASSLDGRGYTF.

The rearrangement links TRBV19 to TRBJ1-1, with D unclear. The V end was cut by 3 bases, the J end by 3 bases, with 8 bases between. Germline V lookup: CDR1 LNHDA, CDR2 SQIVND (reference sequence). The CDR3 length is 13 residues. In nucleotides, the CDR3 is TGTGCCAGTAGTATCTGGGCCGACACTGAAGCTTTCTTT. Translated: CASSIWADTEAFF.

This sequence joins TRBV19 and TRBJ2-7; TRBD2 might be the D (6 bases). CDR1 is LNHDA, CDR2 SQIVND, per germline (reference sequence). The CDR3 totals 13 residues. V was trimmed by 8 bases and J by 0 bases, leaving 11 bases between them. CDR3 loop: CASGGTDSYEQYF. CDR3 nucleotides: TGTGCCAGTGGGGGGACGGACTCCTACGAGCAGTACTTC.

This rearrangement joins TRBV14 to TRBJ1-1; possibly TRBD1 for D (5 bases). V lost 0 bases and J lost 0, with 11 bases in between. CDR3 size: 16 residues. Germline CDR1 is SGHDN and CDR2 is FVKESK. DNA for the CDR3: TGTGCCAGCAGCCAAGATCATAACAGGCTGAACACTGAAGCTTTCTTT. Its translation is CASSQDHNRLNTEAFF.

The V call is TRBV11-2, the J call TRBJ1-4; D unclear. The CDR3 consists of 15 residues. The germline gives CDR1 SGHAT, CDR2 FQNNGV. With 3 bases removed from V and 3 bases from J, the gap between germline ends came to 11 bases. CDR3 nucleotide sequence: TGTGCCAGCAGCTTTTGGAGGGCGCCTAATGAAAAACTGTTTTTT. It codes for CASSFWRAPNEKLFF.

The rearrangement links TRBV25-1 to TRBJ2-1, with D unclear. V was trimmed by 3 bases and J by 7 bases, leaving 10 bases between them. CDR3 size: 13 residues. The germline CDR1 and CDR2 sequences are MGHDK and SYGVNS. In nucleotides, the CDR3 is TGTGCCAGCAGTGAGGCCAGTGTTAATGAGCAGTTCTTC. Translated: CASSEASVNEQFF.

The rearrangement uses TRBV13 and TRBJ1-2, with 12 nucleotides matching TRBD1. The CDR3 is 15 residues long. V gave up 3 bases and J gave up 7 bases; unmatched junction bases: 6. CDR1 PRHDT and CDR2 FYEKMQ come from the germline V gene (reference sequence). The CDR3: CASSLRGTGGPGYTF. In DNA form, the CDR3 reads TGTGCCAGCAGCTTGAGGGGGACAGGGGGCCCTGGCTACACCTTC.

The rearrangement links TRBV6-1 to TRBJ1-2; D is possibly TRBD1 (5 bases). Germline assignment: CDR1 MNHNS and CDR2 SASEGT. V was shortened by 3 bases and J by 4 bases, with 9 bases between the two germline ends. The CDR3 is 13 amino acids. The CDR3 here is CASSETTVYGYTF. Written as DNA, the CDR3 is TGTGCCAGCAGTGAGACGACAGTCTATGGCTACACCTTC.

This clone was seen once. V is TRBV30 and J is TRBJ1-6, with 9 bases identical to TRBD1. The germline V gene encodes CDR1 GTSNPN and CDR2 SVGIG (reference sequence). J was trimmed by 8 bases and V by 2 bases; bases with no gene match: 7. This CDR3 comprises 15 residues. CDR3 in amino acids: CAWSFVGTGYSPLHF. The CDR3 region has the DNA TGTGCCTGGAGTTTTGTTGGGACAGGGTATTCACCCCTCCACTTT.

CDR3 protein: CASIYRRLRSNEKLFF. In nucleotides, the CDR3 is TGCGCCAGCATCTACAGGCGATTGAGGTCTAATGAAAAACTGTTTTTT. The gene calls are TRBV10-1 and TRBJ1-4; tentative D call: TRBD1 (5 bases). The CDR3 totals 16 residues. Per the germline V gene, CDR1 is WNHNN and CDR2 is SYGVQD (reference sequence). Trimming stripped 7 bases from V and 3 bases from J, with 18 bases between.

This clone was recorded a few times. V usage is TRBV11-2 and J usage is TRBJ2-2, with a weak D call TRBD1 (6 bases). The CDR3 has 18 amino acids. Deletions cut 4 bases from V and 4 bases from J, with 22 bases between. CDR1 is SGHAT, CDR2 FQNNGV, per germline. Here the CDR3 DNA reads TGTGCCAGCAGCTCCAGGACAGACTTCAATTGGGGCACCGGGGAGCTGTTTTTT. Encoded protein: CASSSRTDFNWGTGELFF.

This chain links TRBV5-4 with TRBJ2-5; 7 bases are shared with TRBD2. The CDR3 runs 15 residues. The junction had 9 bases not matched to a gene; V was cut back by 4 bases and J by 3 bases. Germline CDR1 is SGHNT and CDR2 is YYREEE (reference sequence). The CDR3 nucleotides read TGTGCCAGCAGCGCTGGGGGAGGGGCAGAAGAGACCCAGTACTTC. Protein sequence: CASSAGGGAEETQYF. Complete variable domain (other parts from reference TRBV5-4 and TRBJ2-5): ETGVTQSPTHLIKTRGQQVTLRCSSQSGHNTVSWYQQALGQGPQFIFQYYREEENGRGNFPPRFSGLQFPNYSSELNVNALELDDSALYLCASSAGGGAEETQYFGPGTRLLVL.

The V gene is TRBV30, the J gene TRBJ2-5, with 11 bases aligning to TRBD2. With V trimmed by 0 bases and J by 4 bases, 4 bases remained unmatched. CDR3 length: 15 residues. Germline V gives CDR1 GTSNPN, CDR2 SVGIG (reference sequence). The chain's CDR3 is CAWSVRSGGGETQYF. In DNA form, the CDR3 reads TGTGCCTGGAGTGTACGTAGCGGGGGGGGAGAGACCCAGTACTTC.